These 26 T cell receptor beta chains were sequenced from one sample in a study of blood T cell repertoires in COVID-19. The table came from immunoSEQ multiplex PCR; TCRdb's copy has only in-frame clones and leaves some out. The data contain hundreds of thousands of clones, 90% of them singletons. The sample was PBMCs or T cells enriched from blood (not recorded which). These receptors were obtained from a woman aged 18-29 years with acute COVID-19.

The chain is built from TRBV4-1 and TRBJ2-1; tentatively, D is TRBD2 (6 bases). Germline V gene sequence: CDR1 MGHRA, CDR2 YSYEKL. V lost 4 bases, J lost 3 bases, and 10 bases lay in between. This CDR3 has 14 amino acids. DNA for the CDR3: TGCGCCAGCAGCCTAGCGGTGGGCTACAATGAGCAGTTCTTC. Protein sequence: CASSLAVGYNEQFF.

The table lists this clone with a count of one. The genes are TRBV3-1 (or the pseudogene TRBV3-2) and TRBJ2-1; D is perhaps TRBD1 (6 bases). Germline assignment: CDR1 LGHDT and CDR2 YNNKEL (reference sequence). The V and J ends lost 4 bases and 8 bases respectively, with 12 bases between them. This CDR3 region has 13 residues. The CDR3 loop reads CASSLGGRDEQFF. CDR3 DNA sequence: TGTGCCAGCAGCCTAGGGGGTCGGGATGAGCAGTTCTTC.

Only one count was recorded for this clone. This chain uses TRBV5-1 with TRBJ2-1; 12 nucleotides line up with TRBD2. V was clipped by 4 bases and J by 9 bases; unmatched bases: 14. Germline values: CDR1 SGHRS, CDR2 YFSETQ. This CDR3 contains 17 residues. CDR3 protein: CASSLRTSGNLRGEQFF. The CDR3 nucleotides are TGCGCCAGCAGCCTGCGGACTAGCGGGAATCTGCGCGGTGAGCAGTTCTTC. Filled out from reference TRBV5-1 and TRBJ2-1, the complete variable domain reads KAGVTQTPRYLIKTRGQQVTLSCSPISGHRSVSWYQQTPGQGLQFLFEYFSETQRNKGNFPGRFSGRQFSNSRSEMNVSTLELGDSALYLCASSLRTSGNLRGEQFFGPGTRLTVL.

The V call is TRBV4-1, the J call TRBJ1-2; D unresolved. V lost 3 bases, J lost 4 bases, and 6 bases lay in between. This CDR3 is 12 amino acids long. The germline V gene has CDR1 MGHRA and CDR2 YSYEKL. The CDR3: CASSHRGYGYTF. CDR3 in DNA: TGCGCCAGCAGCCATCGGGGCTATGGCTACACCTTC.

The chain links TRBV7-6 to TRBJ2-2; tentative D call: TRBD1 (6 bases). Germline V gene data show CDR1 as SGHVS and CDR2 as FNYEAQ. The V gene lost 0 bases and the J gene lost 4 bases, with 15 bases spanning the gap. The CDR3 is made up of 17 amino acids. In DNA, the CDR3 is TGTGCCAGCAGCTTAGCCTCTTCTACAGGGACCACCGGGGAGCTGTTTTTT. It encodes CASSLASSTGTTGELFF.

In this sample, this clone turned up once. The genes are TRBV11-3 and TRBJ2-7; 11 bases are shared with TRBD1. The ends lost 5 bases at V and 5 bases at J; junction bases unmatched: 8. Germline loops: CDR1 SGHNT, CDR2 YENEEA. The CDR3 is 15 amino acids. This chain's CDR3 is CASSRTGGRTNEQYF. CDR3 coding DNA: TGTGCCAGCAGCCGGACAGGGGGCCGGACCAACGAGCAGTACTTC.

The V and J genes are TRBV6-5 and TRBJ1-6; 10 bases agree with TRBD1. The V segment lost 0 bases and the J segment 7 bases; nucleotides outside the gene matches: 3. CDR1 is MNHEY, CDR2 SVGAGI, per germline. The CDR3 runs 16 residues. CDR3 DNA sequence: TGTGCCAGCAGTTACTCCAGACAGGGGGCGAATTCACCCCTCCACTTT. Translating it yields CASSYSRQGANSPLHF.

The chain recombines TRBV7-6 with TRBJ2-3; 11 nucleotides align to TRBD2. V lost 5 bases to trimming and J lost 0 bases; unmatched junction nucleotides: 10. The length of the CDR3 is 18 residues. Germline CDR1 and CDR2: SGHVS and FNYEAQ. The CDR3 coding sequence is TGTGCCAGCAGCGGGGGGACTAGCGGTCCAACTAGCACAGATACGCAGTATTTT. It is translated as CASSGGTSGPTSTDTQYF.

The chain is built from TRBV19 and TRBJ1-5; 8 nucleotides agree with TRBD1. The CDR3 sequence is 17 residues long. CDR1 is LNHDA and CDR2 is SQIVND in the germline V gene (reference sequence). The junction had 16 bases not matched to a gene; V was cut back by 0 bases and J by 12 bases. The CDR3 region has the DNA TGTGCCAGTAGTATAGATGGCGGACAGGGATTAGCCCGGCGCCAGCATTTT. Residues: CASSIDGGQGLARRQHF.

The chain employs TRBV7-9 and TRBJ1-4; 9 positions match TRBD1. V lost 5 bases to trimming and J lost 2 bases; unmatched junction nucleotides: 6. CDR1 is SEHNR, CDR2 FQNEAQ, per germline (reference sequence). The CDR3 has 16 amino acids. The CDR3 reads CASSQNRGLTNEKLFF. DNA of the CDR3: TGTGCCAGCAGCCAGAACAGGGGGCTGACTAATGAAAAACTGTTTTTT.

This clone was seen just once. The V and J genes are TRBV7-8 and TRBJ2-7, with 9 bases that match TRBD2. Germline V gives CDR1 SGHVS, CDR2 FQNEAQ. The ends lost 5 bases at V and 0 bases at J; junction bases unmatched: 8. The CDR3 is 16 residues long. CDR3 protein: CASSEGLASISYEQYF. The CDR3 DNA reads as TGTGCCAGCAGCGAGGGACTAGCCTCTATCTCCTACGAGCAGTACTTC.

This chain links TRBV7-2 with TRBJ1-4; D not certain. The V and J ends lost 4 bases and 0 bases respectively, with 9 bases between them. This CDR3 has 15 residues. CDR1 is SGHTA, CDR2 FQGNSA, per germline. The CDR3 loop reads CASSSDGATNEKLFF. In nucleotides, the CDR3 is TGTGCCAGCAGCTCCGACGGAGCAACTAATGAAAAACTGTTTTTT.

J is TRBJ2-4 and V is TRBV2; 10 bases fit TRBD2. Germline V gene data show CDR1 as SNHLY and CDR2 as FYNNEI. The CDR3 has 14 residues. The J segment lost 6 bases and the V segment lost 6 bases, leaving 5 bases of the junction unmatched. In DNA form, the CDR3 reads TGTGCCAGCAGGAGCGGGAGGGCCGGAAACATTCAGTACTTC. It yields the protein CASRSGRAGNIQYF.

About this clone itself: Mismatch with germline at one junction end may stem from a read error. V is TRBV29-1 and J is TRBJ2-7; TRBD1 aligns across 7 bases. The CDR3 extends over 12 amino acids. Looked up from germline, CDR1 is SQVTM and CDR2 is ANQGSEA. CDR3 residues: CSGRDSSDEQYF. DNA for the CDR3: TGCAGCGGCCGGGACAGCTCCGACGAGCAGTACTTC.

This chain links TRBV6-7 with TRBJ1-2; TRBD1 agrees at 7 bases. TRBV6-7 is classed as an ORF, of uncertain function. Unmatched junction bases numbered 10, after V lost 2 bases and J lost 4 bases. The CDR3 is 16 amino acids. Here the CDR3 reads CASSYPLPGQRYGYTF. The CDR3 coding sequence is TGTGCCAGCAGTTACCCGCTACCGGGACAGCGCTATGGCTACACCTTC.

CDR3 in amino acids: CASSSGLAGVYEQFF. The CDR3 DNA follows: TGTGCCAGCAGCTCCGGACTAGCGGGAGTCTATGAGCAGTTCTTC. The gene calls are TRBV5-6 and TRBJ2-1; 13 positions agree with TRBD2. The CDR3 contains 15 residues. The V gene end was trimmed by 3 bases and the J gene end by 8 bases; junction bases not matched to a gene: 5. Germline lookup yields CDR1 SGHDT and CDR2 YYEEEE.

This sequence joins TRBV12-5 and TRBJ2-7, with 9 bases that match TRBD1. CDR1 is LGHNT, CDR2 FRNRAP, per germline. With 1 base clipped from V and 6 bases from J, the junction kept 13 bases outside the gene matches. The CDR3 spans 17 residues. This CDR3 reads CASGLAPGDRANREQYF. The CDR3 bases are TGTGCTAGTGGTTTGGCCCCCGGGGACAGGGCCAACCGCGAGCAGTACTTC.

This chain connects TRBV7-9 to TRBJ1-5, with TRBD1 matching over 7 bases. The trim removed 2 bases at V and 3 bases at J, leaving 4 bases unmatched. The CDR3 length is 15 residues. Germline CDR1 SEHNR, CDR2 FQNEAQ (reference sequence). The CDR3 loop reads CASSLFQGDNQPQHF. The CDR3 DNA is TGTGCCAGCAGCTTATTTCAGGGGGACAATCAGCCCCAGCATTTT. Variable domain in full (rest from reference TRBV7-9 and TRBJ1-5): DTGVSQNPRHKITKRGQNVTFRCDPISEHNRLYWYRQTLGQGPEFLTYFQNEAQLEKSRLLSDRFSAERPKGSFSTLEIQRTEQGDSAMYLCASSLFQGDNQPQHFGDGTRLSIL.

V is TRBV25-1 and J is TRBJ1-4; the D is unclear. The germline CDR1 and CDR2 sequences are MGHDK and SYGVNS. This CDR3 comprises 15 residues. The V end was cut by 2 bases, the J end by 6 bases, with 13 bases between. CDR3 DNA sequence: TGTGCCAGCAGTGAAGGAGGGAGGGTGGATGAAAAACTGTTTTTT. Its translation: CASSEGGRVDEKLFF.

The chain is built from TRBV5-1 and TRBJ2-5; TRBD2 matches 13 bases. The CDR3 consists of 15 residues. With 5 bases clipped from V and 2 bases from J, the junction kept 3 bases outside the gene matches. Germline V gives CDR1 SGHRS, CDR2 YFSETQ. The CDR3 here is CASRRLAGGQETQYF. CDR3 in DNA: TGCGCCAGCAGACGACTAGCGGGAGGTCAAGAGACCCAGTACTTC.

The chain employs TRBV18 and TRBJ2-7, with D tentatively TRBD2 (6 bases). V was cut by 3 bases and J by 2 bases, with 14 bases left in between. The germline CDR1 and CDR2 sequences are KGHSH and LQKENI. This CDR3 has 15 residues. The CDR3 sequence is CASSPPGLNTYEQYF. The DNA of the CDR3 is TGTGCCAGCTCACCGCCGGGACTCAATACCTACGAGCAGTACTTC.

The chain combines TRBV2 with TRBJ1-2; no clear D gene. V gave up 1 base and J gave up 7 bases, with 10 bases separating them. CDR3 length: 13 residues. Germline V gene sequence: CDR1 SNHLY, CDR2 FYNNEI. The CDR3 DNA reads TGTGCCAGCAGTGAAGGGTTCGTTAGTGGCTACACCTTC. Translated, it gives CASSEGFVSGYTF.

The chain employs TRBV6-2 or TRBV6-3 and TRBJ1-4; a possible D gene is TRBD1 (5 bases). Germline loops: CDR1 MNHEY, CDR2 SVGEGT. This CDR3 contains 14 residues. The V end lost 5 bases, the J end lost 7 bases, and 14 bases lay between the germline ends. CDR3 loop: CASSKPGYGEKLFF. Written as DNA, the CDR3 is TGTGCCAGCAGTAAACCAGGGTACGGTGAAAAACTGTTTTTT.

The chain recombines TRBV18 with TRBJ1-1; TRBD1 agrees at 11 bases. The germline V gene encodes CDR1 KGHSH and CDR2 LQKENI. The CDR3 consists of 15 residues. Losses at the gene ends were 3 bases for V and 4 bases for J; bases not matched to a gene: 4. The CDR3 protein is CASSPGTGGSTEAFF. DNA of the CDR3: TGTGCCAGCTCACCCGGGACAGGGGGATCCACTGAAGCTTTCTTT.

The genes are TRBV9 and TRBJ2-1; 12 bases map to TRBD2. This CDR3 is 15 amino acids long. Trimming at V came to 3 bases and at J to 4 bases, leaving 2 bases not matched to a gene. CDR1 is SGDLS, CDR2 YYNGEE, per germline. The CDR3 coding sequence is TGTGCCAGCAGCGACCTAGCGGGAGGGTACAATGAGCAGTTCTTC. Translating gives CASSDLAGGYNEQFF.

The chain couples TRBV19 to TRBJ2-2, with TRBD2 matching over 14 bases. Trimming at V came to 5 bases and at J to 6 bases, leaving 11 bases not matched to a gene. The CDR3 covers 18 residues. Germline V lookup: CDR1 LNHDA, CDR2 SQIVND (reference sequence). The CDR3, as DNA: TGTGCCAGTAGTTCCGGGACTAGCGGGAGAGTTGGGGCCGGGGAGCTGTTTTTT. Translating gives CASSSGTSGRVGAGELFF.